A selection of T cell receptor beta chains follows, all from one sample in a study of shared clonotypes between healthy human individuals. Sequenced by immunoSEQ multiplex PCR; TCRdb stores in-frame clones only, minus some. Among approximately 440,000 clones listed, approximately 77% were seen once. Sequenced sample: PBMCs. Receptor source: a middle-aged woman in good health. Some clones in this sample may be carry-over from other donors' samples. CDR3s include the opening cysteine and the closing phenylalanine or tryptophan. The order of the fields is V gene, CDR3 length, D gene, CDR3 protein. A D gene is named only where the DNA matches it firmly.

V: TRBV9
length: 15
D: TRBD2
CDR3: CASSVGAGDTDTQYF

V: TRBV6-5
length: 15
D: -
CDR3: CASSPRLGKNTEAFF

V: TRBV11-2
length: 14
D: -
CDR3: CASSFPGTGNTIYF

V: TRBV6-1
length: 13
D: -
CDR3: CASSANRVATQYF

V: TRBV2
length: 13
D: -
CDR3: CASNGQIEETQYF

V: TRBV30
length: 11
D: -
CDR3: CAWSPGGGYTF

V: TRBV5-6
length: 15
D: -
CDR3: CASSLLQAASYEQYF

V: TRBV18
length: 15
D: -
CDR3: CASSQIQGDNEKLFF

V: TRBV4-2
length: 15
D: -
CDR3: CASSDTSLVYNEQFF

V: TRBV4-1
length: 17
D: TRBD1
CDR3: CASSQDRRQGSTGELFF

V: TRBV5-1
length: 15
D: TRBD2
CDR3: CASSLAPAGGDEQFF

V: TRBV30
length: 18
D: TRBD2
CDR3: CAWSKPGLAGGSSYEQYF

V: TRBV5-1
length: 13
D: -
CDR3: CASSPLGETEAFF

V: TRBV28
length: 17
D: TRBD1
CDR3: CASSLYKDRGSNQPQHF

V: TRBV28
length: 15
D: -
CDR3: CASSFTGTDGYEQYF

V: TRBV5-4
length: 19
D: TRBD2
CDR3: CASSLATSGRTWGSYEQYF

V: TRBV9
length: 15
D: TRBD1
CDR3: CASSVEGARGQPQHF

V: TRBV7-9
length: 14
D: TRBD2
CDR3: CASSREEGTHEQYF

V: TRBV9
length: 16
D: -
CDR3: CASSVANGLGGTEAFF

V: TRBV5-1
length: 20
D: TRBD1
CDR3: CASSFLPPQGAGATNEKLFF

V: TRBV29-1
length: 14
D: TRBD2
CDR3: CSVARSHGGGEQFF

V: TRBV5-1
length: 13
D: -
CDR3: CASSPHRGETQYF

V: TRBV4-1
length: 18
D: -
CDR3: CASSHASISAPPEDEQFF

V: TRBV28
length: 15
D: -
CDR3: CASSLLGRPYNEQFF

V: TRBV5-1
length: 17
D: TRBD2
CDR3: CASSLGPLAGASDTQYF

V: TRBV6-6
length: 15
D: -
CDR3: CASRTGTQPYNEQFF

V: TRBV5-1
length: 11
D: -
CDR3: CASAQGHEQYF

V: TRBV28
length: 13
D: -
CDR3: CASSPLGPQGYTF

V: TRBV7-9
length: 12
D: -
CDR3: CASSSVNQPQHF

V: TRBV5-4
length: 14
D: TRBD1
CDR3: CASSTRQGSDTQYF

V: TRBV6-5
length: 14
D: TRBD2
CDR3: CASSSGLAGHEQYF

V: TRBV5-1
length: 15
D: TRBD1
CDR3: CASSYPGQGRYEQYF

V: TRBV28
length: 15
D: -
CDR3: CASSPWGRGDGELFF

V: TRBV5-1
length: 13
D: TRBD1
CDR3: CASSRDRVSEQYF

V: TRBV10-3
length: 16
D: -
CDR3: CAISESRRPSGTEAFF

V: TRBV27
length: 13
D: -
CDR3: CASSINRNTEAFF

V: TRBV7-9
length: 15
D: TRBD2
CDR3: CASYLGAGDVDTQYF

V: TRBV11-2
length: 14
D: -
CDR3: CASSPQPAGEKLFF

V: TRBV25-1
length: 15
D: TRBD1
CDR3: CASSESGTVHYEQYF

V: TRBV5-1
length: 14
D: -
CDR3: CASSSGQGLYGYTF

V: TRBV7-2
length: 17
D: TRBD1
CDR3: CASSLAQGATPSQPQHF

V: TRBV30
length: 16
D: TRBD2
CDR3: CAWSAHTSGRVNEQFF

V: TRBV15
length: 16
D: -
CDR3: CATSRGYEGTNYEQYF

V: TRBV5-1
length: 19
D: -
CDR3: CASSRTGTGFRTSAFVQYF

V: TRBV9
length: 16
D: TRBD2
CDR3: CASSTRGAGGQETQYF

V: TRBV7-3
length: 13
D: -
CDR3: CASSLTVGQPQHF

V: TRBV5-1
length: 15
D: TRBD1
CDR3: CASSLVGTDKETQYF

V: TRBV30
length: 15
D: TRBD1
CDR3: CAWSGTGKGNQPQHF

V: TRBV28
length: 14
D: -
CDR3: CASGSTGAPDTQYF

V: TRBV5-1
length: 15
D: TRBD1
CDR3: CASSLAATGINEQFF

V: TRBV19
length: 15
D: TRBD1
CDR3: CASRNTGTGGSGYTF

V: TRBV19
length: 13
D: -
CDR3: CASSYNWGNEQFF

V: TRBV5-6
length: 17
D: -
CDR3: CASSNPAGAESSYEQYF

V: TRBV7-9
length: 12
D: -
CDR3: CASSLIGDTQYF

V: TRBV7-9
length: 17
D: -
CDR3: CASSSIGWSGLTDTQYF